The 27 T cell receptor beta chains below were found in one sample sequenced in a study of T cell responses to AZD1222 COVID-19 vaccine. Sequencing was performed with immunoSEQ multiplex PCR; in TCRdb, only in-frame clones are kept and a portion is missing. Seen here are 250,000 to 300,000 clones, around 92% observed once, and the top ten hold roughly 0.5%. This specimen consisted of peripheral blood, obtained 28 days after the second AZD1222 dose. The source of these receptors is an adult who received the AZD1222 COVID-19 vaccine.

The rearrangement uses TRBV20-1 and TRBJ2-3; TRBD1 matches at 11 bases. CDR1 is DFQATT and CDR2 is SNEGSKA in the germline V gene (reference sequence). Losses at the gene ends were 3 bases for V and 2 bases for J; bases not matched to a gene: 4. CDR3 length: 15 amino acids. CDR3 residues: CSASKDRGPTDTQYF. CDR3 nucleotides: TGCAGTGCTAGTAAGGACAGGGGGCCCACAGATACGCAGTATTTT.

The rearrangement uses TRBV4-1 and TRBJ1-4, with a possible D match to TRBD1 (6 bases). This CDR3 has 14 amino acids. Germline CDR1 is MGHRA and CDR2 is YSYEKL. Trimming left V 5 bases short and J 8 bases short, with 15 bases between. The CDR3 coding sequence is TGCGCCAGCAGCTACCCGGGACAAAGGGAAAAACTGTTTTTT. It specifies CASSYPGQREKLFF.

The chain couples TRBV6-2 or TRBV6-3 to TRBJ1-5; D is perhaps TRBD1 (5 bases). CDR3 size: 13 residues. With 4 bases removed from V and 6 bases from J, the gap between germline ends came to 10 bases. CDR1 is MNHEY, CDR2 SVGEGT, per germline. The CDR3 loop is CASSLTGAQPQHF. Here the CDR3 DNA reads TGTGCCAGCAGTTTAACAGGAGCTCAGCCCCAGCATTTT.

This sequence joins TRBV24-1 and TRBJ1-1; the D is unclear. Germline V gene data show CDR1 as KGHDR and CDR2 as SFDVKD. The CDR3 runs to 13 residues. V lost 4 bases and J lost 0, with 5 bases in between. CDR3: CATSDQMNTEAFF. In nucleotides, the CDR3 is TGTGCCACCAGTGACCAGATGAACACTGAAGCTTTCTTT.

This clone was seen only a few times. This chain joins TRBV6-2 or TRBV6-3 and TRBJ2-7, with TRBD2 as a possible D gene (5 bases). The germline V and J ends were trimmed by 0 bases and 3 bases, with 12 bases remaining between them. Germline CDR1 reads MNHEY; CDR2 reads SVGEGT. The CDR3 consists of 15 residues. The CDR3 DNA follows: TGTGCCAGCAGTTACTCCAGGACTTTCAACTACGAGCAGTACTTC. Encoded protein: CASSYSRTFNYEQYF.

This clone occurred once. This chain links TRBV18 with TRBJ1-1, with D hard to call. Looked up from germline, CDR1 is KGHSH and CDR2 is LQKENI. V was trimmed by 2 bases and J by 10 bases, leaving 14 bases between them. The CDR3 covers 13 residues. The chain's CDR3 is CASSPGSESGAFF. CDR3 nucleotide sequence: TGTGCCAGCTCACCAGGCTCCGAGTCGGGAGCTTTCTTT. Full variable domain (outside the CDR3, taken from reference TRBV18 and TRBJ1-1): NAGVMQNPRHLVRRRGQEARLRCSPMKGHSHVYWYRQLPEEGLKFMVYLQKENIIDESGMPKERFSAEFPKEGPSILRIQQVVRGDSAAYFCASSPGSESGAFFGQGTRLTVV.

This chain joins TRBV18 and TRBJ2-7; 11 bases align to TRBD1. The CDR3 loop spans 18 amino acids. Germline assignment: CDR1 KGHSH and CDR2 LQKENI. J gave up 0 bases and V 0 bases, and 7 bases lay outside the gene matches. CDR3: CASSPPGTGGLFSYEQYF. CDR3 nucleotides: TGTGCCAGCTCACCACCAGGGACAGGGGGGCTCTTCTCCTACGAGCAGTACTTC.

In DNA form, the CDR3 reads TGTGCCAGTACCGTCGCAGGGAGGGGGCCAGATACGCAGTATTTT. This translates into CASTVAGRGPDTQYF. The V call is TRBV19, the J call TRBJ2-3; D assignment may be TRBD1 or TRBD2 (7 bases each). CDR1 is LNHDA and CDR2 is SQIVND in the germline V gene (reference sequence). The CDR3 is made up of 15 amino acids. Trimming left V 7 bases short and J 4 bases short, with 18 bases between.

The J gene is TRBJ2-5, the V gene TRBV18, with 8 bases identical to TRBD1. The trim removed 4 bases at V and 2 bases at J, leaving 12 bases unmatched. Germline V lookup: CDR1 KGHSH, CDR2 LQKENI. The CDR3 loop spans 17 amino acids. In DNA form, the CDR3 reads TGTGCCAGCTCACAAGCAAGGGGGACAGGTTATCAAGAGACCCAGTACTTC. The encoded protein is CASSQARGTGYQETQYF.

The chain links TRBV7-2 to TRBJ1-2, with D tentatively TRBD1 (5 bases). The V gene lost 2 bases and the J gene lost 6 bases, with 13 bases spanning the gap. This CDR3 is 14 amino acids long. The V gene's germline CDR1 is SGHTA and CDR2 FQGNSA. CDR3 sequence: CASSLKAGSNGYTF. The CDR3, as DNA: TGTGCCAGCAGCTTAAAGGCAGGGTCCAATGGCTACACCTTC.

This chain links TRBV5-6 with TRBJ2-2, with a weak D call TRBD2 (5 bases). The CDR3 contains 12 residues. V dropped 0 bases and J dropped 13 bases, with 10 bases sitting between them. CDR1 and CDR2 from the germline V gene are SGHDT and YYEEEE. The CDR3 sequence is CASSLDRGRLFF. Written as DNA, the CDR3 is TGTGCCAGCAGCTTGGACCGAGGGAGGCTGTTTTTT.

The V gene is TRBV6-5, the J gene TRBJ1-5; D is ambiguous. This CDR3 is 13 amino acids long. Germline loops: CDR1 MNHEY, CDR2 SVGAGI. The germline V and J ends were trimmed by 7 bases and 5 bases, with 12 bases remaining between them. The CDR3 DNA sequence: TGTGCCAGCACTCTTGGGTGGGATCAGCCCCAGCATTTT. Protein sequence: CASTLGWDQPQHF.

The rearrangement links TRBV2 to TRBJ2-6, with 7 positions matching TRBD2. Germline CDR1 and CDR2: SNHLY and FYNNEI. CDR3 size: 15 residues. After removal of 4 bases from V and 0 bases from J, the junction contained 0 bases not matched to a gene. This CDR3 reads CASSAGGSGANVLTF. Written as DNA, the CDR3 is TGTGCCAGCAGTGCGGGAGGCTCTGGGGCCAACGTCCTGACTTTC.

V is TRBV7-3 and J is TRBJ2-1; D assignment may be TRBD1 or TRBD2 (5 bases each). The CDR3 extends over 13 amino acids. Germline CDR1 reads SGHTA; CDR2 reads FQGTGA. Trimming left V 5 bases short and J 12 bases short, with 17 bases between. The CDR3 DNA is TGTGCCAGCAGCCCCAACCTGAGGGACCGGCAGTTCTTC. Translated: CASSPNLRDRQFF.

This sequence joins TRBV6-4 and TRBJ2-1; 10 bases agree with TRBD2. Germline V gene data show CDR1 as MRHNA and CDR2 as SNTAGT. Germline trimming cut 5 bases from V and 10 bases from J; bases unmatched to any gene: 8. The CDR3 has 14 amino acids. CDR3 bases: TGTGCCAGCAGTCCTAGCGGGAGCACTGGGGAGCAGTTCTTC. This sequence encodes CASSPSGSTGEQFF.

V is TRBV7-9 and J is TRBJ1-4; unclear D gene. V was clipped by 5 bases and J by 7 bases, with 17 bases between them. The germline V gene has CDR1 SEHNR and CDR2 FQNEAQ (reference sequence). The CDR3 has 15 residues. The CDR3 nucleotides read TGTGCCAGCAGCGTCTGGACTCCCCGGGGTGAAAAACTGTTTTTT. Its protein is CASSVWTPRGEKLFF.

The genes are TRBV7-7 and TRBJ2-2; 14 positions match TRBD2. V lost 5 bases, J lost 1 base, and 9 bases stayed unmatched. Germline values: CDR1 SSHAT, CDR2 FNYEAQ (reference sequence). The CDR3 runs 19 residues. The CDR3 here is CASSLGTSGRGVNTGELFF. CDR3 coding DNA: TGTGCCAGCAGCCTCGGGACTAGCGGGAGAGGGGTGAACACCGGGGAGCTGTTTTTT.

The V gene is TRBV28, the J gene TRBJ1-1, with D unclear. The CDR3 consists of 12 residues. The V gene lost 6 bases and the J gene lost 8 bases, with 13 bases spanning the gap. Germline CDR1 is MDHEN and CDR2 is SYDVKM. CDR3 region: CASSPPSVEAFF. Here the CDR3 DNA reads TGTGCCAGCAGCCCCCCAAGTGTAGAAGCTTTCTTT.

Concerning this clone itself: No conserved phenylalanine or tryptophan is present at the end of the CDR3, so a read error is the likely explanation. Because the CDR3's place on the DNA is in doubt, the DNA is left out and the CDR3 is given as listed by TCRdb. This CDR3 is CASSLIPGPG. The chain employs TRBV2 and TRBJ1-1. The CDR3 spans 10 residues, counting both ends. From germline, CDR1 is SNHLY and CDR2 FYNNEI.

The gene calls are TRBV28 and TRBJ1-5, with unresolved D. This CDR3 is 15 amino acids long. Trimming took 6 bases from V and 0 from J, leaving 12 bases between them. CDR1 MDHEN and CDR2 SYDVKM come from the germline V gene. This CDR3 reads CASRLGLYSNQPQHF. CDR3 coding DNA: TGTGCCAGCAGACTAGGGCTTTATAGCAATCAGCCCCAGCATTTT.

The chain carries TRBV5-1 and TRBJ1-1, with TRBD1 matching 9 bases. V was pared by 4 bases and J by 7 bases, with 5 bases of the junction left unmatched. Looked up from germline, CDR1 is SGHRS and CDR2 is YFSETQ. CDR3 length: 13 residues. The CDR3 DNA sequence: TGCGCCAGCAGCCCACAGGGGGCAATTGAAGCTTTCTTT. Translation: CASSPQGAIEAFF.

The chain is built from TRBV24-1 and TRBJ1-1; a weak D match, TRBD1 (5 bases). Germline V gene sequence: CDR1 KGHDR, CDR2 SFDVKD. CDR3 length: 15 residues. V was trimmed by 2 bases and J by 5 bases, leaving 14 bases between them. This CDR3 reads CATSDSTGSGTEAFF. The CDR3 nucleotides read TGTGCCACCAGTGATTCAACCGGCTCAGGGACTGAAGCTTTCTTT.

This clone was found once. The chain links TRBV28 to TRBJ2-7; D gene uncertain. Trimming took 2 bases from V and 0 from J, leaving 5 bases between them. Per the germline V gene, CDR1 is MDHEN and CDR2 is SYDVKM. The CDR3 has 13 amino acids. The chain's CDR3 is CASSLPASYEQYF. The CDR3 coding sequence is TGTGCCAGCAGTTTACCCGCCTCCTACGAGCAGTACTTC.

This chain connects TRBV5-7 to TRBJ2-3; D may be TRBD1 (6 bases). TRBV5-7 qualifies as an ORF whose function is uncertain. Trimming took off 4 bases at V and 0 bases at J, with 18 bases between the two ends. The CDR3 spans 17 residues. CDR3 sequence: CASSIRQDPYSTDTQYF. As DNA, the CDR3 is TGTGCCAGCAGCATAAGACAGGACCCATATAGCACAGATACGCAGTATTTT.

The chain is built from TRBV11-2 and TRBJ2-4; tentative D call: TRBD2 (6 bases). Germline V lookup: CDR1 SGHAT, CDR2 FQNNGV. This CDR3 region has 14 residues. Trimming removed 5 bases from V and 6 bases from J, with 14 bases in between. The CDR3 sequence: CASSPLAVGNIQYF. CDR3 in DNA: TGTGCCAGCAGCCCGTTAGCGGTCGGAAACATTCAGTACTTC. The whole variable domain, filled in from reference TRBV11-2 and TRBJ2-4, reads EAGVAQSPRYKIIEKRQSVAFWCNPISGHATLYWYQQILGQGPKLLIQFQNNGVVDDSQLPKDRFSAERLKGVDSTLKIQPAKLEDSAVYLCASSPLAVGNIQYFGAGTRLSVL.

This chain links TRBV27 with TRBJ1-5; D call uncertain. This CDR3 is built from 15 residues. Germline CDR1 reads MNHEY; CDR2 reads SMNVEV (reference sequence). Trimming took off 5 bases at V and 1 base at J, with 12 bases between the two ends. The CDR3 coding sequence is TGTGCCAGCAGTCCCGCCGTAAGGAGCAATCAGCCCCAGCATTTT. It is translated as CASSPAVRSNQPQHF.

The chain recombines TRBV12-3 or TRBV12-4 with TRBJ2-7; weak D call: TRBD1 (6 bases). V lost 4 bases and J lost 3, with 7 bases in between. This CDR3 comprises 12 residues. CDR3 DNA: TGTGCCAGCAGTTCGACAGGCTACGAGCAGTACTTC. Translating it yields CASSSTGYEQYF.